This is a list of T cell receptor beta chains from one sample in a study of response to subunit inactivated influenza vaccine. One entry per CDR3 protein, called by TCRdb with MiXCR from the RT-PCR reads. The sample has a few hundred thousand distinct CDR3 sequences; 22% are singletons. The sample in question was PBMCs from blood, obtained approximately 22 months after vaccination. The receptors were sampled from a man between 50 and 69 years old who received an inactivated influenza vaccine. The CDR3 runs from the conserved cysteine through the conserved F or W. Each record gives: V gene, J gene, CDR3 protein.

TRBV5-6	TRBJ2-3	CASSFLGADTQYF
TRBV3-1	TRBJ1-5	CASSQARGGQPQHF
TRBV6-5	TRBJ1-2	CASSYSQGGWYGYTF
TRBV2	TRBJ2-7	CASSNPGQYF
TRBV10-2	TRBJ2-7	CASSEAGGYEQYF
TRBV20-1	TRBJ2-3	CSAQDRTDTQYF
TRBV28	TRBJ1-1	CASSPAGGNTEAFF
TRBV4-2	TRBJ2-7	CASSQDGAGGPGGGYEQYF
TRBV20-1	TRBJ1-6	CSAEPPGQGGSPLHF
TRBV12-3/TRBV12-4	TRBJ2-3	CASLARTSTDTQYF
TRBV12-3/TRBV12-4	TRBJ1-4	CASSGPRGRLTNEKLFF
TRBV25-1	TRBJ2-7	CASSEFLSSYEQYF
TRBV20-1	TRBJ1-2	CSAYGQAYGYTF
TRBV7-2	TRBJ2-1	CASSLQAALNNEQFF
TRBV20-1	TRBJ1-5	CSARYPGQRNNQPQHF
TRBV7-3	TRBJ2-4	CASSPAGLADPKNIQYF
TRBV5-1	TRBJ2-3	CASSLEPGGGTDTKYF
TRBV29-1	TRBJ2-5	CSVGSEGGWGETQYF
TRBV11-2	TRBJ1-1	CASSLVAGTNTEAFF
TRBV20-1	TRBJ2-7	CSASSGGSISYEQYF
TRBV7-9	TRBJ2-1	CASRLMRGTSSYNEQFF
TRBV5-1	TRBJ1-2	CASSERDSYGYTF
TRBV5-1	TRBJ2-1	CASSRSGEVLNEQFF
TRBV6-5	TRBJ1-5	CASSYSRVEVRNQPQHF
TRBV9	TRBJ2-2	CASSTNSDITGELFF
TRBV6-1	TRBJ1-1	CASEKGMNTEAFF
TRBV10-3	TRBJ1-2	CATLDQEYVYTF
TRBV2	TRBJ1-2	CASSLAVNYGYTF
TRBV20-1	TRBJ2-7	CSARKRQTYEQYF
TRBV7-8	TRBJ1-6	CASTDGLGANSPLHF
TRBV6-5	TRBJ1-2	CASSYRGTNGYTF
TRBV5-5	TRBJ1-2	CASSLIGTEANYGYTF
TRBV30	TRBJ1-3	CAWSGMMVYSGNTIYF
TRBV27	TRBJ1-1	CASSLEGGDTEAFF
TRBV19	TRBJ1-2	CASSIGGGHGYTF
TRBV10-2	TRBJ2-7	CASSENAQWISYEQYF
TRBV19	TRBJ1-5	CASKKQGSNQPQHF
TRBV6-1	TRBJ1-1	CASSQGVGLLNTEAFF